This T cell receptor beta chain was recovered during a study of blood T cells in healthy people across ages. Germline values: CDR1 SGDLS, CDR2 YYNGEE. The CDR3 spans 13 residues. As for this clonotype: At one end the junction does not follow the germline gene, possibly because of a read error.

A second PCR, run for about 7 to 11 cycles, used a sample-barcoded 5' primer plus a J-beta primer mix. MiXCR, applied by TCRdb to the 5' RACE reads, yields one record per CDR3 protein. The sample includes around 500,000 distinct CDR3 sequences, approximately 26% of them seen just once. The sample was also reused in another study, on T cells of mothers and their children.

The sequence was obtained from a boy aged 2-9 years in good health. Sequenced sample: blood. The chain recombines TRBV9 with TRBJ2-6; D is unresolved. DNA of the CDR3: TGTGCCTGCAGCGACTCTGGGGCCAACGTCCTGACTTTC. The encoded protein is CACSDSGANVLTF.